Listed below are T cell receptor beta chains from one sample, sequenced in a study of early T cells in non-severe SARS-CoV-2 infection. From the 5' RACE reads, TCRdb called clonotypes with MiXCR, one entry per CDR3 protein. This sample has 68,000 or so distinct CDR3 sequences; around 13% occur once, and the top ten carry less than 6%. Sample: whole blood. The receptors derive from an adult who was a healthcare worker with PCR-confirmed SARS-CoV-2 infection or an uninfected control (not recorded which). The CDR3 runs from the conserved cysteine through the conserved F or W. Fields, in order: CDR3 length, V gene, CDR3 protein.

14 | TRBV7-8 | CASSLMGSTYEQYF
12 | TRBV20-1 | CSAAEETVGYTF
17 | TRBV3-1 | CASSHGDRGPEGAEAFF
13 | TRBV6-2/TRBV6-3 | CASSEGGNTEAFF
15 | TRBV7-8 | CASSPRDRGFWELFF
16 | TRBV10-1 | CASSESTSGATDTQYF
15 | TRBV4-1 | CASSQVHTAQETQYF
12 | TRBV6-6 | CASSYDGNTIYF
18 | TRBV28 | CASSPTSGGWIKTDTQYF
15 | TRBV5-1 | CASSWGGPATDTQYF
11 | TRBV10-3 | CAISGGYEQYF
16 | TRBV27 | CASSLLAGGVAYEQYF
14 | TRBV20-1 | CSAMGPRSTDTQYF
15 | TRBV27 | CASSRGLASRETQYF
14 | TRBV2 | CASSSLDLEKTQYF
15 | TRBV30 | CAWSRGLAGQETQYF
14 | TRBV29-1 | CSVIDRHSTDTQYF
13 | TRBV29-1 | CSVGRTGPYEQYF
13 | TRBV11-1 | CASSLGLGDEQYF
14 | TRBV4-1 | CASSPGQQGPEQFF
14 | TRBV29-1 | CSVSKGDSNQPQHF
10 | TRBV29-1 | CSVVGTEAFF
13 | TRBV14 | CASSPRGIVEQYF
14 | TRBV12-3/TRBV12-4 | CASSAGQGDTEAFF
14 | TRBV20-1 | CSATGQGAADTQYF
15 | TRBV28 | CASSTQTGGADTQYF
14 | TRBV5-4 | CAAWNPEGTDTQYF
13 | TRBV4-1 | CASSPRGAYEQYF
12 | TRBV29-1 | CSVGGSSYGYTF
11 | TRBV20-1 | CSASGSREQYF
15 | TRBV4-1 | CASSQGGIGATEAFF
14 | TRBV19 | CASQRGDSKETQYF
15 | TRBV18 | CASSPGGTNTGELFF
14 | TRBV7-2 | CASSLTSGGYEQYF